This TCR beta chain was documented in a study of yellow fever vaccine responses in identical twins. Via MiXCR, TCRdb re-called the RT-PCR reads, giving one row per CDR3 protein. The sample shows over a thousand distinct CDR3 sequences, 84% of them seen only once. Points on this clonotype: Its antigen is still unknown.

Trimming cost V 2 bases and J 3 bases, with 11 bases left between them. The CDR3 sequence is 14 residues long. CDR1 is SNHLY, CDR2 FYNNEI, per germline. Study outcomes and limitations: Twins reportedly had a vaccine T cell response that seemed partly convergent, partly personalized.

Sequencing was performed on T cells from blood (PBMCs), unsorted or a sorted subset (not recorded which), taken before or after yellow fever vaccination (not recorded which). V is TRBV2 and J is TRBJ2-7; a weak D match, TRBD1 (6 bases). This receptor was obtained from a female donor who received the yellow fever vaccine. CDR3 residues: CASSESTGYYEQYF. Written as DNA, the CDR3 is TGTGCCAGCAGTGAATCGACAGGTTACTACGAGCAGTACTTC.